This TCR beta chain derives from a study of blood T cell repertoires in COVID-19. TCRdb's copy holds only in-frame clones and misses some; the assay was immunoSEQ multiplex PCR. The sample contains fewer than 350,000 clones, approximately 91% of which appear only once. Participants had their cohort set by participant-reported clinical history. The V gene's germline CDR1 is SGHDT and CDR2 YYEEEE. This CDR3 has 15 amino acids. J gave up 0 bases and V 3 bases, and 2 bases lay outside the gene matches. This sequence joins TRBV5-6 and TRBJ2-2; 7 bases agree with TRBD1. The source of this sequence is a middle-aged woman with acute COVID-19. The sample taken for sequencing was PBMCs or T cells enriched from blood (not recorded which). In DNA form, the CDR3 reads TGTGCCAGCAGCTACGACAGGGCGAACACCGGGGAGCTGTTTTTT. It is translated as CASSYDRANTGELFF.